Following are 27 T cell receptor beta chains from one sample sequenced in a study of blood T cell repertoires in COVID-19. Profiled with immunoSEQ multiplex PCR; TCRdb holds only in-frame clones, not every one. The profile shows more than 95,000 clones, around four fifths of them singletons. The sequenced sample consisted of peripheral blood. These receptors originate from a man in his sixties with acute or convalescent COVID-19.

This clone was counted only a few times. The rearrangement uses TRBV6-1 and TRBJ2-7; 7 bases agree with TRBD1. Germline V gene data show CDR1 as MNHNS and CDR2 as SASEGT. V shed 2 bases, J shed 2 bases, and the junction held 6 bases outside the gene matches. The CDR3 sequence is 15 residues long. CDR3 sequence reads: CASSERDQGAYEQYF. CDR3 sequence (DNA): TGTGCCAGCAGTGAAAGGGACCAGGGGGCCTACGAGCAGTACTTC.

Details on this clone: Other DNA sequences from this sample encode an identical CDR3 as well. The V gene is TRBV5-1, the J gene TRBJ1-1; tentative D call: TRBD1 (6 bases). Trimming removed 0 bases at V and 5 bases at J, with 11 bases between. Per the germline V gene, CDR1 is SGHRS and CDR2 is YFSETQ. The CDR3 spans 14 residues. The CDR3 is CASSLAQGWTEAFF. CDR3 sequence (DNA): TGCGCCAGCAGCTTGGCCCAGGGGTGGACTGAAGCTTTCTTT.

This clone occurred many times. The chain employs TRBV19 and TRBJ1-5, with D unresolved. The V gene's germline CDR1 is LNHDA and CDR2 SQIVND (reference sequence). The CDR3 contains 14 residues. The germline V and J ends were trimmed by 7 bases and 1 base, with 11 bases remaining between them. The CDR3 spells CASNPRWSNQPQHF. CDR3 DNA sequence: TGTGCCAGTAATCCCAGGTGGAGCAATCAGCCCCAGCATTTT.

J is TRBJ2-1 and V is TRBV19; a possible D gene is TRBD1 (6 bases). The CDR3 is 13 residues long. The V and J ends lost 7 bases and 5 bases respectively, with 12 bases between them. The germline V gene encodes CDR1 LNHDA and CDR2 SQIVND (reference sequence). The CDR3 DNA sequence: TGTGCCAGTAATAGGGACACTGACAATGAGCAGTTCTTC. This gives the protein CASNRDTDNEQFF.

V and J are TRBV30 and TRBJ2-2, with D perhaps TRBD1 (6 bases). V was pared by 2 bases and J by 8 bases, with 9 bases between. CDR1 GTSNPN and CDR2 SVGIG come from the germline V gene (reference sequence). CDR3 size: 12 residues. The CDR3 DNA follows: TGTGCCTGGAGTCTTGACAGGGGGGAGCTGTTTTTT. Its protein is CAWSLDRGELFF.

This clone was observed once. The chain uses TRBV29-1 and TRBJ2-3, with 8 positions matching TRBD1. Per the germline V gene, CDR1 is SQVTM and CDR2 is ANQGSEA. The CDR3 extends over 13 amino acids. V dropped 7 bases and J dropped 5; count of bases not matched to a gene: 8. The CDR3 DNA is TGCAGCGCGGCAGGGGGCGCGGAAGATACGCAGTATTTT. Amino acid sequence: CSAAGGAEDTQYF.

The V gene is TRBV5-1, the J gene TRBJ1-1; D unclear. V lost 0 bases and J 5 bases, leaving 11 bases between the germline ends. The CDR3 totals 14 residues. The V gene's germline CDR1 is SGHRS and CDR2 YFSETQ. In DNA, the CDR3 is TGCGCCAGCAGCTTGGCGTGGGGAGGTACTGAAGCTTTCTTT. Its protein is CASSLAWGGTEAFF.

The V call is TRBV10-3, the J call TRBJ2-5, with 9 bases matching TRBD1. In germline, CDR1 is ENHRY, CDR2 SYGVKD. This CDR3 region has 16 residues. Losses at the gene ends were 6 bases for V and 2 bases for J; bases not matched to a gene: 10. The CDR3 spells CAIRAGTGWGQETQYF. Written as DNA, the CDR3 is TGTGCCATCAGAGCCGGGACAGGGTGGGGGCAAGAGACCCAGTACTTC.

The chain links TRBV2 to TRBJ1-1; possibly TRBD1 for D (6 bases). The CDR3 length is 15 residues. Trimming left V 3 bases short and J 5 bases short, with 16 bases between. Germline V gives CDR1 SNHLY, CDR2 FYNNEI. The CDR3 DNA sequence: TGTGCCAGCAGTGACCCGGGAGGGGGAAGAACTGAAGCTTTCTTT. Encoded protein: CASSDPGGGRTEAFF. Full variable domain (missing parts from reference TRBV2 and TRBJ1-1): EPEVTQTPSHQVTQMGQEVILRCVPISNHLYFYWYRQILGQKVEFLVSFYNNEISEKSEIFDDQFSVERPDGSNFTLKIRSTKLEDSAMYFCASSDPGGGRTEAFFGQGTRLTVV.

The chain couples TRBV27 to TRBJ1-4; 7 nucleotides line up with TRBD1. CDR1 is MNHEY and CDR2 is SMNVEV in the germline V gene (reference sequence). There are 13 residues in the CDR3. Trimming at V came to 9 bases and at J to 8 bases, leaving 9 bases not matched to a gene. The CDR3 reads CASLDRSKEKLFF. DNA of the CDR3: TGTGCCAGTCTGGACAGGAGTAAGGAAAAACTGTTTTTT.

The chain joins TRBV5-5 to TRBJ1-1, with 7 bases that match TRBD1. The CDR3 covers 17 residues. V lost 4 bases to trimming and J lost 0 bases; unmatched junction nucleotides: 12. CDR1 is SGHKS and CDR2 is YYEKEE in the germline V gene (reference sequence). The CDR3 region is CASSRGQVRWMNTEAFF. The CDR3 bases are TGTGCCAGCAGCCGTGGACAGGTGAGGTGGATGAACACTGAAGCTTTCTTT.

The gene calls are TRBV11-3 and TRBJ2-1; TRBD2 matches at 7 bases. V lost 8 bases, J lost 2 bases, and 6 bases stayed unmatched. CDR3 length: 14 residues. CDR1 and CDR2 from the germline V gene are SGHNT and YENEEA. The CDR3 bases are TGTGCCAGCGGCCCGGGAGGTCCCTACAATGAGCAGTTCTTC. It yields the protein CASGPGGPYNEQFF.

The chain combines TRBV19 with TRBJ2-7, with 9 bases matching TRBD2. The CDR3 is 15 amino acids. J gave up 7 bases and V 5 bases, and 12 bases lay outside the gene matches. Germline V lookup: CDR1 LNHDA, CDR2 SQIVND (reference sequence). The CDR3 loop is CASSGLAGGPGEQYF. CDR3 DNA: TGTGCCAGTAGTGGGCTGGCGGGAGGGCCCGGGGAGCAGTACTTC. Full variable domain (remainder filled in from reference TRBV19 and TRBJ2-7): DGGITQSPKYLFRKEGQNVTLSCEQNLNHDAMYWYRQDPGQGLRLIYYSQIVNDFQKGDIAEGYSVSREKKESFPLTVTSAQKNPTAFYLCASSGLAGGPGEQYFGPGTRLTVT.

This sequence joins TRBV13 and TRBJ2-1, with 12 positions matching TRBD2. V shed 4 bases, J shed 4 bases, and the junction held 2 bases outside the gene matches. This CDR3 contains 15 residues. Germline CDR1 is PRHDT and CDR2 is FYEKMQ (reference sequence). The CDR3, as DNA: TGTGCCAGCAGCTCAGGACTAGCGGGATACAATGAGCAGTTCTTC. Amino acid sequence: CASSSGLAGYNEQFF.

J is TRBJ2-7 and V is TRBV5-4; TRBD2 aligns across 14 bases. CDR3 length: 17 amino acids. Trimming removed 2 bases from V and 5 bases from J; junction bases left unmatched: 9. CDR1 and CDR2 from the germline V gene are SGHNT and YYREEE (reference sequence). CDR3 protein: CASSFGLAGGPVNEQYF. The CDR3 DNA follows: TGTGCCAGCAGCTTCGGACTAGCGGGAGGCCCCGTCAACGAGCAGTACTTC.

The CDR3 DNA is TGCGCCAGCAGCCAAGTCAATCTGATGGCCAAGGAGACCCAGTACTTC. Protein: CASSQVNLMAKETQYF. The chain has TRBV4-1 and TRBJ2-5, with D unclear. The germline V gene has CDR1 MGHRA and CDR2 YSYEKL. Between the trimmed V and J ends, which lost 1 base and 5 bases, there was a span of 17 bases. This CDR3 region has 16 residues.

The CDR3 bases are TGTGCCAGCAAGGCAGTAGGGGGACCTCAGCCCCAGCATTTT. As protein: CASKAVGGPQPQHF. The V call is TRBV2, the J call TRBJ1-5, with D tentatively TRBD1 (6 bases). The CDR3 extends over 14 amino acids. CDR1 is SNHLY, CDR2 FYNNEI, per germline. The V and J ends lost 7 bases and 6 bases respectively, with 16 bases between them.

V and J are TRBV5-1 and TRBJ2-1; 10 bases line up with TRBD2. The CDR3 loop spans 16 amino acids. The V and J ends lost 4 bases and 8 bases, in that order; junction bases with no gene match: 12. In germline, CDR1 is SGHRS, CDR2 YFSETQ. The CDR3 spells CASSTRTSGIMDEQFF. CDR3 bases: TGCGCCAGCAGCACACGGACTAGCGGTATTATGGATGAGCAGTTCTTC.

The chain joins TRBV7-9 to TRBJ1-2; 7 nucleotides align to TRBD1. Per the germline V gene, CDR1 is SEHNR and CDR2 is FQNEAQ (reference sequence). This CDR3 contains 14 residues. The junction had 5 bases not matched to a gene; V was cut back by 3 bases and J by 4 bases. CDR3 sequence (DNA): TGTGCCAGCAGCTTGGCACAGGGGTCCTATGGCTACACCTTC. Protein: CASSLAQGSYGYTF. The full variable domain, rest sourced from reference TRBV7-9 and TRBJ1-2, is DTGVSQNPRHKITKRGQNVTFRCDPISEHNRLYWYRQTLGQGPEFLTYFQNEAQLEKSRLLSDRFSAERPKGSFSTLEIQRTEQGDSAMYLCASSLAQGSYGYTFGSGTRLTVV.

V usage is TRBV15 and J usage is TRBJ1-5; D is undetermined. V was pared by 3 bases and J by 5 bases, with 11 bases between. This CDR3 contains 14 residues. Germline assignment: CDR1 LNHNV and CDR2 YYDKDF (reference sequence). The CDR3 sequence: CATSSLGIDQPQHF. The CDR3, as DNA: TGTGCCACCAGCAGTCTAGGAATCGATCAGCCCCAGCATTTT.

The rearrangement links TRBV9 to TRBJ1-1; D is perhaps TRBD1 (5 bases). The CDR3 consists of 13 residues. CDR1 is SGDLS and CDR2 is YYNGEE in the germline V gene. Trimming cost V 0 bases and J 3 bases, with 6 bases left between them. The CDR3 reads CASSVGGDTEAFF. The CDR3 bases are TGTGCCAGCAGCGTAGGGGGGGACACTGAAGCTTTCTTT.

For the CDR3, the DNA is TGTGCCGGGAGGGATCCCTCTGGAAACACCATATATTTT. It encodes CAGRDPSGNTIYF. The chain joins TRBV6-5 to TRBJ1-3; D unresolved. This CDR3 is built from 13 residues. Trimming took 11 bases from V and 0 from J, leaving 11 bases between them. Germline assignment: CDR1 MNHEY and CDR2 SVGAGI.

This clone was recorded only once. The chain has TRBV28 and TRBJ2-3, with TRBD2 matching over 11 bases. The J segment lost 6 bases and the V segment lost 8 bases, leaving 10 bases of the junction unmatched. This CDR3 contains 15 residues. CDR1 is MDHEN, CDR2 SYDVKM, per germline. As DNA, the CDR3 is TGTGCCAGCGGCACTAGCGGGAGAAATATGGATACGCAGTATTTT. Its protein is CASGTSGRNMDTQYF.

This clone has only a few counts. V usage is TRBV19 and J usage is TRBJ1-5; TRBD1 is a possible D gene (5 bases). CDR1 and CDR2 (germline): LNHDA, SQIVND (reference sequence). Trimming took off 9 bases at V and 7 bases at J, with 13 bases between the two ends. The CDR3 totals 12 residues. In nucleotides, the CDR3 is TGTGCCAGCAGGGCCCTTTTCCAGCCCCAGCATTTT. Protein: CASRALFQPQHF.

The V and J genes are TRBV6-5 and TRBJ1-3; a weak D match, TRBD1 (6 bases). Per germline, CDR1 MNHEY and CDR2 SVGAGI. The CDR3 contains 13 residues. With 6 bases removed from V and 4 bases from J, the gap between germline ends came to 10 bases. The CDR3 region is CASSRGQGNTIYF. Written as DNA, the CDR3 is TGTGCCAGCAGCCGCGGACAGGGAAACACCATATATTTT.

This chain connects TRBV6-5 to TRBJ2-3, with a weak D call TRBD1 (5 bases). This CDR3 is 14 amino acids long. V was shortened by 7 bases and J by 0 bases, with 11 bases between the two germline ends. Germline CDR1 is MNHEY and CDR2 is SVGAGI. The CDR3 loop reads CASKVQGSTDTQYF. In nucleotides, the CDR3 is TGTGCCAGCAAGGTGCAGGGTAGCACAGATACGCAGTATTTT.

This clone has only one observation. The chain employs TRBV2 and TRBJ1-6; 10 bases align to TRBD1. V was clipped by 4 bases and J by 7 bases; unmatched bases: 4. The V gene's germline CDR1 is SNHLY and CDR2 FYNNEI. The CDR3 totals 15 residues. The DNA of the CDR3 is TGTGCCAGCAGTGCCCCGGACAGGGGGAATTCACCCCTCCACTTT. This sequence encodes CASSAPDRGNSPLHF. The entire variable domain, with the rest obtained from reference TRBV2 and TRBJ1-6, is as follows: EPEVTQTPSHQVTQMGQEVILRCVPISNHLYFYWYRQILGQKVEFLVSFYNNEISEKSEIFDDQFSVERPDGSNFTLKIRSTKLEDSAMYFCASSAPDRGNSPLHFGNGTRLTVT.